This note documents a single T cell receptor (beta chain) sequence. As yet, its antigen is unknown. The sample comes from a study of cytomegalovirus exposure and HLA in healthy donors. About the study: Drawn from HLA-typed donors, approximately 85 million unique TCRs were held in an early data release.

Amplification used 60 Vbeta primers and 13 Jbeta primers. The assay was immunoSEQ multiplex PCR, and TCRdb's table has in-frame clones only and misses some. This table holds roughly 74,000 clones, roughly 79% found once. This CDR3 comprises 17 residues. Findings and caveats of the study: Among TCR beta chains of equal frequency, HLA-associated ones were more clonally expanded in a later analysis. There were a few CMV-associated chains whose specificity for CMV antigens was confirmed in vitro.

As for the donors, each was a healthy bone marrow donor. This chain links TRBV21-1 with TRBJ1-3; the table's D gene call, TRBD1, was not cross checked with the DNA. TRBV21-1 is deemed a pseudogene. The source of this sequence is a man in his forties in good health and CMV-seronegative. The source material was PBMCs. DNA of the CDR3: TGTGCCAGCAGCAAAGCCGGGCAGGGCGGTTTCGGAAACACCATATATTTT. It specifies CASSKAGQGGFGNTIYF.